The clone carrying this TCR beta chain has a handful of counts. What it binds is not known. The data are from a study of blood T cells in healthy people across ages. A second about 7 to 11 cycle PCR used barcoded and J-beta primers. A tag from a template-switch adaptor with 12 random nucleotides marked each cDNA molecule. TCRdb re-called the 5' RACE reads through MiXCR, storing one row per CDR3 protein. The profile shows roughly 1,700,000 distinct CDR3 sequences, roughly 30% of them singletons. Whole-study findings and limits: Greater diversity and more naive CD4+ cells were seen in long-lived donors than in aged donors.

The clonotype comes from a woman aged 25 to 39 in good health. The sequenced sample consisted of blood.

As DNA, the CDR3 is TGTGCCAGCAGCTTAGTCGGGGGGAGCTCCTACAATGAGCAGTACTTC. Amino acids: CASSLVGGSSYNEQYF. The rearrangement uses TRBV7-2 and TRBJ2-1; TRBD2 agrees at 7 bases. The tail of the sequence fits TRBJ2-7 better, so the J call may be wrong. Per germline, CDR1 SGHTA and CDR2 FQGNSA. The CDR3 has 16 amino acids.